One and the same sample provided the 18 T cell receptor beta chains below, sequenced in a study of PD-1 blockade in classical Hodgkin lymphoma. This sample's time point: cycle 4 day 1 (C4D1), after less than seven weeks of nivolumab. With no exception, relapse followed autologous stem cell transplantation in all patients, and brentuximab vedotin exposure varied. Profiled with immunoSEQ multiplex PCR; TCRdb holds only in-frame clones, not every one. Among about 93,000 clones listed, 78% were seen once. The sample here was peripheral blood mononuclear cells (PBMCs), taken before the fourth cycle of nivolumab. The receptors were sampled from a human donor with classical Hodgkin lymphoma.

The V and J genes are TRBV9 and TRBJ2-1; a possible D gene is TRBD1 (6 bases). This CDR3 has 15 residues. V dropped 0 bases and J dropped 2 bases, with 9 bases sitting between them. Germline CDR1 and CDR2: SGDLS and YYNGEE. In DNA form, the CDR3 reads TGTGCCAGCAGCGTAGGGGACACCACCTACAATGAGCAGTTCTTC. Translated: CASSVGDTTYNEQFF.

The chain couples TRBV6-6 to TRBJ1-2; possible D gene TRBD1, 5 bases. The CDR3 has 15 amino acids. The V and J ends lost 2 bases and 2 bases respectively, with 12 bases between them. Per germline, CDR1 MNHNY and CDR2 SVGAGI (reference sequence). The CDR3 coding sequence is TGTGCCAGCAGTTACGGGAGGGGCTGGAACTATGGCTACACCTTC. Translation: CASSYGRGWNYGYTF.

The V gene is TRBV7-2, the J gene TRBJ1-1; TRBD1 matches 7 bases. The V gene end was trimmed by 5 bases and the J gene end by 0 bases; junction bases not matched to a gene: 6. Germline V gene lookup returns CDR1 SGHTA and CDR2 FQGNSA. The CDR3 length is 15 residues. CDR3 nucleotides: TGTGCCAGCAGCCCTCGACAGGGTATGAACACTGAAGCTTTCTTT. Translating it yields CASSPRQGMNTEAFF.

CDR3 bases: TGTGCCAGCAGCTTTCTAGCGGGAGGGCCCGGAGAGACCCAGTACTTC. Protein product: CASSFLAGGPGETQYF. V is TRBV7-9 and J is TRBJ2-5, with 12 bases identical to TRBD2. The CDR3 runs to 16 residues. The ends lost 3 bases at V and 4 bases at J; junction bases unmatched: 6. From germline, CDR1 is SEHNR and CDR2 FQNEAQ (reference sequence). The variable domain in full, completed from reference TRBV7-9 and TRBJ2-5, reads DTGVSQNPRHKITKRGQNVTFRCDPISEHNRLYWYRQTLGQGPEFLTYFQNEAQLEKSRLLSDRFSAERPKGSFSTLEIQRTEQGDSAMYLCASSFLAGGPGETQYFGPGTRLLVL.

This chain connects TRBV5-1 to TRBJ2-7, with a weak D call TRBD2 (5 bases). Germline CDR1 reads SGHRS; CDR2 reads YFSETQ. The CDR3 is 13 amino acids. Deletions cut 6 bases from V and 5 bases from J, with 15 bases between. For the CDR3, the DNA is TGCGCCAGCACTCTCCAAGGGAGCCACGAGCAGTACTTC. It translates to CASTLQGSHEQYF.

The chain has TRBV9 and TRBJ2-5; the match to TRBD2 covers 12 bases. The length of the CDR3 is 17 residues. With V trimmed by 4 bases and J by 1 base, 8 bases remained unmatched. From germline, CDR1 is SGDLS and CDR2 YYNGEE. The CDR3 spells CASSPWTSGDFQETQYF. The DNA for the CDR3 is TGTGCCAGCAGCCCTTGGACTAGCGGGGACTTCCAAGAGACCCAGTACTTC.

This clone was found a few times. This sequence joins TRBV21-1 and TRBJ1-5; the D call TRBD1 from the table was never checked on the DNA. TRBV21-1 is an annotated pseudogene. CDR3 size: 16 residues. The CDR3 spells CASRGTVPYSNQPQHF. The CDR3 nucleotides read TGTGCCAGCAGGGGGACAGTACCCTATAGCAATCAGCCCCAGCATTTT.

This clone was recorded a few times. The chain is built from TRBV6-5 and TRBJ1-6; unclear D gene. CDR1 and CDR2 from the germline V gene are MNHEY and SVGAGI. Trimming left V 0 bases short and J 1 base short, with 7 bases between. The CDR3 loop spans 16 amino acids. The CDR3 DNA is TGTGCCAGCAGTTACTCGCGGGGTTCCTATAATTCACCCCTCCACTTT. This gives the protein CASSYSRGSYNSPLHF.

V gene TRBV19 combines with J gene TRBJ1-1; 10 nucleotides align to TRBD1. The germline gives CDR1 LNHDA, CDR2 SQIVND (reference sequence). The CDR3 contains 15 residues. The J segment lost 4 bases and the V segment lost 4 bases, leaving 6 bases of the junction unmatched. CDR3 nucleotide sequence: TGTGCCAGTAGTAGTCCGGGACAGGGGTTCACTGAAGCTTTCTTT. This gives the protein CASSSPGQGFTEAFF.

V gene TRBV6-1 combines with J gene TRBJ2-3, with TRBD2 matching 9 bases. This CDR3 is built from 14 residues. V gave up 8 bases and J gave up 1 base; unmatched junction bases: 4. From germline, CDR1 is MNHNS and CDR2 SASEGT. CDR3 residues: CASATSGGTDTQYF. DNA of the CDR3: TGTGCCAGCGCGACTAGCGGAGGCACAGATACGCAGTATTTT.

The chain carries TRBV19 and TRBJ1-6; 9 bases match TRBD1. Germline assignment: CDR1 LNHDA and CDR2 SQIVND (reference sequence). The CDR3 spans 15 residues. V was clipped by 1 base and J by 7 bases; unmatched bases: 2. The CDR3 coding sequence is TGTGCCAGTAGTATAGGGGACAGGGTGAATTCACCCCTCCACTTT. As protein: CASSIGDRVNSPLHF.

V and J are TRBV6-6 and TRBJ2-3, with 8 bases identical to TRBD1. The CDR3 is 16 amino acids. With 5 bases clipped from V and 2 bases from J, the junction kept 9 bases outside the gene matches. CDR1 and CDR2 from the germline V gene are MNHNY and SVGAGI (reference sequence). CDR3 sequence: CASSPRTGPFTDTQYF. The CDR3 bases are TGTGCCAGCAGTCCCCGGACAGGGCCTTTCACAGATACGCAGTATTTT.

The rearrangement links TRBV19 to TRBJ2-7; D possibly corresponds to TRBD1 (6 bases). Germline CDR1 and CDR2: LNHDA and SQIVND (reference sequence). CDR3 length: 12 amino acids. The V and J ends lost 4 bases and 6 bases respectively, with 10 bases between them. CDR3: CASSNRVSEQYF. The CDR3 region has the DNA TGTGCCAGTAGTAACAGGGTCAGCGAGCAGTACTTC.

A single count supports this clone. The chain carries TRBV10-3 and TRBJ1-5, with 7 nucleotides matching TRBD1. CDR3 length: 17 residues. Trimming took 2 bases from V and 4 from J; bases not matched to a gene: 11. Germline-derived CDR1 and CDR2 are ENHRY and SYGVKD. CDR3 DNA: TGTGCCATCAGTGAGCGAAGGGGGCCCGGGGTAAATCAGCCCCAGCATTTT. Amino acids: CAISERRGPGVNQPQHF.

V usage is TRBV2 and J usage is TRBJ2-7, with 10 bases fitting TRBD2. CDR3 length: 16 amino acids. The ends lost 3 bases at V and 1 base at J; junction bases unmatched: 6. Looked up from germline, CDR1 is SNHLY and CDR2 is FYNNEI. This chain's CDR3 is CASSEASGRISYEQYF. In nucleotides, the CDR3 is TGTGCCAGCAGTGAGGCTAGCGGGAGAATTTCCTACGAGCAGTACTTC.

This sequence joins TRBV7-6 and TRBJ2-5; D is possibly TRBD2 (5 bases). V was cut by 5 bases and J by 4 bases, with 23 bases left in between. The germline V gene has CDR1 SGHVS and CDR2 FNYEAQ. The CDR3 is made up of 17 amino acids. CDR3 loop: CASSPRRSSTSSETQYF. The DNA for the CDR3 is TGTGCCAGCAGCCCCCGCAGATCCTCAACTAGTTCAGAGACCCAGTACTTC.

CDR3 nucleotide sequence: TGTGCCAGCAGCCCGACTAGCGGGGAGTACAATGAGCAGTTCTTC. Protein sequence: CASSPTSGEYNEQFF. The chain has TRBV7-2 and TRBJ2-1; 11 nucleotides agree with TRBD2. The germline CDR1 and CDR2 sequences are SGHTA and FQGNSA. With 5 bases clipped from V and 4 bases from J, the junction kept 4 bases outside the gene matches. The CDR3 contains 15 residues.

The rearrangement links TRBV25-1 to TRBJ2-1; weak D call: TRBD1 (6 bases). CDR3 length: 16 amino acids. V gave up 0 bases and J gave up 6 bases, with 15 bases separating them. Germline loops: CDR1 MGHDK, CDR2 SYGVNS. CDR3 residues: CASSEYGKQGANEQFF. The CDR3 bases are TGTGCCAGCAGTGAATATGGAAAACAGGGTGCCAATGAGCAGTTCTTC.